This passage covers 23 T cell receptor beta chains from one sample sequenced in a study of early T cells in non-severe SARS-CoV-2 infection. Each CDR3 protein gets one entry after TCRdb re-called the 5' RACE reads with MiXCR. Found here are 85,000 to 100,000 distinct CDR3 sequences, approximately 10% of them singletons; the top ten hold about 5%. The sample consisted of whole blood. These receptors came from an adult who was a healthcare worker with PCR-confirmed SARS-CoV-2 infection or an uninfected control (not recorded which).

The chain combines TRBV18 with TRBJ2-5; D is undetermined. The CDR3 is 13 amino acids. Per the germline V gene, CDR1 is KGHSH and CDR2 is LQKENI. Trimming shortened V by 2 bases and J by 0 bases, and 4 bases separated the two germline ends. CDR3 nucleotides: TGTGCCAGCTCACCATCCCACCAAGAGACCCAGTACTTC. This codes for CASSPSHQETQYF.

This clonotype occurred many times. The CDR3 region has the DNA TGCAGTGCTTCAGGGACGGCGAAGCCCCAGCATTTT. Protein product: CSASGTAKPQHF. The chain has TRBV20-1 and TRBJ1-5; the D gene is possibly TRBD1 (5 bases). This CDR3 has 12 amino acids. Germline assignment: CDR1 DFQATT and CDR2 SNEGSKA (reference sequence). Trimming took off 5 bases at V and 8 bases at J, with 13 bases between the two ends.

This clonotype showed up many times. The V call is TRBV2, the J call TRBJ2-7, with 8 positions matching TRBD2. CDR3 length equals 16 residues. The germline V gene has CDR1 SNHLY and CDR2 FYNNEI. V was pared by 6 bases and J by 0 bases, with 10 bases of the junction left unmatched. CDR3 amino acids: CASRLRLASDSYEQYF. CDR3 nucleotide sequence: TGTGCCAGCAGGTTAAGACTAGCGTCGGACTCCTACGAGCAGTACTTC.

This clonotype showed up many times. The rearrangement uses TRBV10-1 and TRBJ1-1; tentative D call: TRBD1 (6 bases). CDR1 WNHNN and CDR2 SYGVQD come from the germline V gene (reference sequence). The CDR3 has 14 amino acids. V gave up 6 bases and J gave up 5 bases, with 16 bases separating them. The CDR3 DNA reads TGCGCCAGCAGCCAACAGGGCCCGGGGACTGAAGCTTTCTTT. Translated: CASSQQGPGTEAFF.

The V gene is TRBV27, the J gene TRBJ1-2; D is perhaps TRBD1 (5 bases). V gave up 6 bases and J gave up 4 bases, with 15 bases separating them. The length of the CDR3 is 14 residues. Per the germline V gene, CDR1 is MNHEY and CDR2 is SMNVEV (reference sequence). CDR3 region: CASSLARDRYGYTF. CDR3 nucleotides: TGTGCCAGCAGCCTAGCCAGGGATCGCTATGGCTACACCTTC.

This chain connects TRBV29-1 to TRBJ2-1, with 8 bases lining up with TRBD2. The CDR3 contains 14 residues. Losses at the gene ends were 6 bases for V and 0 bases for J; bases not matched to a gene: 4. The germline V gene encodes CDR1 SQVTM and CDR2 ANQGSEA. CDR3 nucleotides: TGCAGCGTAACAAGCGGGAGCTCCTACAATGAGCAGTTCTTC. Its protein is CSVTSGSSYNEQFF.

This clonotype was recorded a few times. V usage is TRBV3-1 and J usage is TRBJ2-2, with D possibly being TRBD2 (5 bases). CDR3 size: 14 residues. Germline lookup yields CDR1 LGHDT and CDR2 YNNKEL (reference sequence). Trimming left V 2 bases short and J 5 bases short, with 9 bases between. The CDR3 reads CASSQFRGTGELFF. The CDR3 nucleotides are TGTGCCAGCAGCCAATTTCGGGGTACCGGGGAGCTGTTTTTT. The whole variable domain, remainder taken from reference TRBV3-1 and TRBJ2-2, is DTAVSQTPKYLVTQMGNDKSIKCEQNLGHDTMYWYKQDSKKFLKIMFSYNNKELIINETVPNRFSPKSPDKAHLNLHINSLELGDSAVYFCASSQFRGTGELFFGEGSRLTVL.

This clonotype has at least ten counts. The V gene is TRBV19, the J gene TRBJ1-5; D might be TRBD1 (6 bases). The V end was cut by 9 bases, the J end by 7 bases, with 19 bases between. CDR1 is LNHDA, CDR2 SQIVND, per germline (reference sequence). The CDR3 runs 14 residues. CDR3 bases: TGTGCCAGCTCTGGACAGTCCTTTGACCAGCCCCAGCATTTT. Amino acids: CASSGQSFDQPQHF.

This clonotype was detected only a few times. J is TRBJ1-5 and V is TRBV29-1; 8 nucleotides align to TRBD1. V shed 7 bases, J shed 3 bases, and the junction held 5 bases outside the gene matches. The CDR3 length is 13 residues. CDR1 SQVTM and CDR2 ANQGSEA come from the germline V gene. The CDR3 reads CSAWTGINQPQHF. CDR3 coding DNA: TGCAGCGCCTGGACAGGGATCAATCAGCCCCAGCATTTT.

This clonotype was seen at least ten times. The chain has TRBV10-3 and TRBJ2-1, with TRBD2 matching over 8 bases. In germline, CDR1 is ENHRY, CDR2 SYGVKD. Unmatched junction bases numbered 5, after V lost 7 bases and J lost 6 bases. The CDR3 runs 13 residues. The CDR3 loop reads CAIMNGGANEQFF. CDR3 in DNA: TGTGCCATCATGAACGGGGGGGCCAATGAGCAGTTCTTC.

This sequence joins TRBV7-9 and TRBJ1-6; D unclear. The germline V gene encodes CDR1 SEHNR and CDR2 FQNEAQ (reference sequence). The CDR3 runs to 13 residues. Trimming removed 0 bases at V and 6 bases at J, with 3 bases between. The CDR3 reads CASSLAGNSPLHF. The DNA of the CDR3 is TGTGCCAGCAGCTTAGCGGGTAATTCACCCCTCCACTTT.

This clonotype was recorded many times. This CDR3 is CASWGRRPKTDTQYF. The CDR3 coding sequence is TGTGCCAGCTGGGGTCGGCGGCCTAAGACAGATACGCAGTATTTT. J is TRBJ2-3 and V is TRBV6-5; D ambiguous. The CDR3 contains 15 residues. Germline lookup yields CDR1 MNHEY and CDR2 SVGAGI. V was shortened by 8 bases and J by 3 bases, with 18 bases between the two germline ends.

This clonotype has just a few counts. The V call is TRBV18, the J call TRBJ1-1, with a possible D match to TRBD1 (5 bases). Germline CDR1 is KGHSH and CDR2 is LQKENI. The V gene lost 3 bases and the J gene lost 2 bases, with 16 bases spanning the gap. CDR3 length: 16 amino acids. Written as DNA, the CDR3 is TGTGCCAGCTCACCGGGAAGAAGGGGCAGTAACACTGAAGCTTTCTTT. This encodes CASSPGRRGSNTEAFF.

The rearrangement joins TRBV20-1 to TRBJ1-6, with D perhaps matching TRBD1 (5 bases). V lost 1 base and J 7 bases, leaving 11 bases between the germline ends. The germline gives CDR1 DFQATT, CDR2 SNEGSKA (reference sequence). The CDR3 is made up of 14 amino acids. The CDR3 sequence: CSARVGAANSPLHF. Written as DNA, the CDR3 is TGCAGTGCTAGAGTCGGGGCGGCGAATTCACCCCTCCACTTT.

This clonotype was observed at least ten times. The V and J genes are TRBV12-5 and TRBJ1-1, with a possible D match to TRBD1 (5 bases). Germline V lookup: CDR1 LGHNT, CDR2 FRNRAP. V lost 8 bases to trimming and J lost 4 bases, with 14 bases between them. This CDR3 is 13 amino acids long. The DNA for the CDR3 is TGTGCTAGTCAGGACAATTTAGGCACTGAAGCTTTCTTT. Translating gives CASQDNLGTEAFF.

This rearrangement joins TRBV7-9 to TRBJ2-3, with D unclear. V lost 1 base, J lost 0 bases, and 8 bases lay in between. Germline V gives CDR1 SEHNR, CDR2 FQNEAQ (reference sequence). This CDR3 is built from 15 residues. CDR3 protein: CASSLGLLSTDTQYF. CDR3 bases: TGTGCCAGCAGCTTAGGACTCCTAAGCACAGATACGCAGTATTTT.

This clonotype was counted ten times or more. CDR3 in amino acids: CASSPTSGGYNEQFF. The CDR3 DNA reads as TGTGCCAGCAGCCCAACTAGCGGGGGTTACAATGAGCAGTTCTTC. V and J are TRBV12-3 or TRBV12-4 and TRBJ2-1, with TRBD2 identical over 11 bases. After removal of 6 bases from V and 4 bases from J, the junction contained 5 bases not matched to a gene. The CDR3 extends over 15 amino acids.

This clonotype came up a few times. The CDR3 protein is CASSRLDNTEAFF. The DNA of the CDR3 is TGTGCCAGCAGCCGGCTAGACAACACTGAAGCTTTCTTT. The J gene is TRBJ1-1, the V gene TRBV7-9; the D is unclear. From germline, CDR1 is SEHNR and CDR2 FQNEAQ (reference sequence). The CDR3 is 13 amino acids. V shed 5 bases and J shed 2 bases, with 9 bases lying between them.

This clonotype was seen a few times. The CDR3 coding sequence is TGTGCCAGCAGTTACTCTCCGGGCTCTGGGGCCAACGTCCTGACTTTC. It encodes CASSYSPGSGANVLTF. The rearrangement joins TRBV6-6 to TRBJ2-6; no clear D gene. Germline V gives CDR1 MNHNY, CDR2 SVGAGI (reference sequence). With 0 bases removed from V and 0 bases from J, the gap between germline ends came to 6 bases. This CDR3 contains 16 residues.

V gene TRBV18 combines with J gene TRBJ2-5; possibly TRBD1 or TRBD2 for D (5 bases each). Trimming left V 3 bases short and J 4 bases short, with 12 bases between. This CDR3 has 14 residues. In germline, CDR1 is KGHSH, CDR2 LQKENI. CDR3 in amino acids: CASSPPRDGETQYF. The CDR3 DNA reads as TGTGCCAGCTCACCCCCGAGGGACGGAGAGACCCAGTACTTC.

This clonotype has ten or more counts. The rearrangement joins TRBV29-1 to TRBJ1-4; D is perhaps TRBD1 (6 bases). The V end lost 2 bases, the J end lost 0 bases, and 13 bases lay between the germline ends. The CDR3 contains 16 residues. Germline-derived CDR1 and CDR2 are SQVTM and ANQGSEA. CDR3 sequence (DNA): TGCAGCGTTGAATCTGGACAGTATGCAACTAATGAAAAACTGTTTTTT. Its protein product is CSVESGQYATNEKLFF.

There are many counts of this clonotype. V usage is TRBV20-1 and J usage is TRBJ2-5; D might be TRBD1 (6 bases). Trimming took off 4 bases at V and 2 bases at J, with 17 bases between the two ends. The germline V gene has CDR1 DFQATT and CDR2 SNEGSKA (reference sequence). The CDR3 is made up of 15 amino acids. The CDR3 protein is CSAISTGKTQETQYF. In DNA, the CDR3 is TGCAGTGCTATATCTACAGGGAAAACGCAAGAGACCCAGTACTTC.

This chain joins TRBV6-5 and TRBJ1-2; possible D gene TRBD1, 6 bases. V gave up 5 bases and J gave up 7 bases, with 17 bases separating them. The CDR3 runs 14 residues. Germline V gene sequence: CDR1 MNHEY, CDR2 SVGAGI. CDR3 sequence (DNA): TGTGCCAGCAGTCTGGACAGATTCTATGGTGGCTACACCTTC. This sequence encodes CASSLDRFYGGYTF.